This T cell receptor beta chain derives from a study of shared clonotypes between healthy human individuals. The data were produced by immunoSEQ multiplex PCR, yet TCRdb's version contains in-frame clones alone and is incomplete. In the table there are 1.5 million to 2.5 million clones, around 96% of which are singletons. This CDR3 spans 14 amino acids. Germline trimming cut 1 base from V and 4 bases from J; bases unmatched to any gene: 1. Germline values: CDR1 LGHNA, CDR2 YSLEER. Naive CD8 cells were CD45RO-negative, positively selected for CCR7, excluding terminally differentiated effector memory CD45RA+ cells. Study results and caveats: Researchers found naive subsets generally carried larger estimated richness than memory subsets. Shared across a handful of donors were 5% to 6% of the naive CD4 clonotypes.

Remarks on this clone: What it binds is unknown. Other DNA sequences in this specimen translate into the identical CDR3.

Sequenced material: naive CD8+ T cells sorted from blood. The chain recombines TRBV4-3 with TRBJ2-7, with TRBD2 matching over 10 bases. The receptor was isolated from a man aged 18-30 years in good health. CDR3 nucleotide sequence: TGCGCCAGCAGCCAAGCAGCGGGAGGGTACGAGCAGTACTTC. It yields the protein CASSQAAGGYEQYF.